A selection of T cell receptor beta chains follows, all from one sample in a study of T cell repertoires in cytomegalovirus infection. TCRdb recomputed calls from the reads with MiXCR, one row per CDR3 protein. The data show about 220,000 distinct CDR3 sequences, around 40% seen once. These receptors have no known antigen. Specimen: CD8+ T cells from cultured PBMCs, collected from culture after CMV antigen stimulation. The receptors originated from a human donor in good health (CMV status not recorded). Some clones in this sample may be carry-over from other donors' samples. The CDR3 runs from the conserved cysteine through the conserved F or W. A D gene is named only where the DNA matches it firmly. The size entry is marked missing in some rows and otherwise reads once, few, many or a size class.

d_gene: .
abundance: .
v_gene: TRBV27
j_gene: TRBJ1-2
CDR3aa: CASSPSSLTVNYGYTF
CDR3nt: TGTGCCAGCAGTCCCTCCTCGTTGACAGTTAACTATGGCTACACCTTC

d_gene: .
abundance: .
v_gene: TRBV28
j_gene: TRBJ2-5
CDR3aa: CASSPNRGKEIQYF
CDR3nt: TGTGCCAGCAGTCCAAATAGGGGCAAAGAGATCCAGTACTTC

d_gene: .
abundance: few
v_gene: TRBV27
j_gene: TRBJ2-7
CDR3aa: CASSFGRGPYEQYF
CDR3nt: TGTGCCAGCAGTTTTGGGCGGGGTCCCTACGAGCAGTACTTC

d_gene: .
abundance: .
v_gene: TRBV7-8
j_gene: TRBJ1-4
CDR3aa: CASSLWSGANEKLFF
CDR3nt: TGTGCCAGCAGCTTATGGTCAGGTGCTAATGAAAAACTGTTTTTT

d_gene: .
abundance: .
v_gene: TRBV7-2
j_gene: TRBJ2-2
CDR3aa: CASSLRPISNTGELFF
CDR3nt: TGTGCCAGCAGCTTACGCCCCATAAGCAACACCGGGGAGCTGTTTTTT

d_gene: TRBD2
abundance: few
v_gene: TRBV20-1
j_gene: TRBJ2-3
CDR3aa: CSANGGRATDTQYF
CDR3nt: TGCAGTGCTAATGGCGGGAGAGCAACAGATACGCAGTATTTT

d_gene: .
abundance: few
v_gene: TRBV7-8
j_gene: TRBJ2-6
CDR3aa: CASSFFFSGANVLTF
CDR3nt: TGTGCCAGCAGCTTTTTCTTCTCTGGGGCCAACGTCCTGACTTTC

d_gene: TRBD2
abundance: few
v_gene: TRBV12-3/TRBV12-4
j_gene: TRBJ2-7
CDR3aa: CASSWTSGRAAYF
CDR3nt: TGTGCCAGCAGTTGGACTAGCGGGAGGGCCGCGTACTTC

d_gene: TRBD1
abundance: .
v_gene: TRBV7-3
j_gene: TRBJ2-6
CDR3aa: CASSATGTAGANVLTF
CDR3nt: TGTGCCAGCAGCGCCACCGGGACAGCTGGGGCCAACGTCCTGACTTTC

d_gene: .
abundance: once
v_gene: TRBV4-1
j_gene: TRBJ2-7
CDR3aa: CASSQASLPAYEQYF
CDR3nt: TGTGCCAGCAGCCAAGCTAGCCTCCCGGCCTACGAGCAGTACTTC

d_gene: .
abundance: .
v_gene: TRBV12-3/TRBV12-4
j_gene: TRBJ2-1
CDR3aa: CASSHRPFGGDEQFF
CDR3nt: TGTGCCAGCAGTCACCGACCCTTCGGGGGCGATGAGCAGTTCTTC

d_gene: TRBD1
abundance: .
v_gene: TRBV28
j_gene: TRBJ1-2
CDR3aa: CASSSTGGGVGVYGYTF
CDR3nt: TGTGCCAGCAGTTCCACAGGGGGCGGTGTGGGTGTCTATGGCTACACCTTC

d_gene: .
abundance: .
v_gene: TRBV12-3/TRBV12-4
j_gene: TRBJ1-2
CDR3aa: CASTYSGREKGYGYTF
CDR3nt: TGTGCCAGCACTTACTCGGGCAGGGAGAAGGGATATGGCTACACCTTC

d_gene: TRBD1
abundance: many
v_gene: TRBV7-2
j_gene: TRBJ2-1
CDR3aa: CASSSVGTESYNEQFF
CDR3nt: TGTGCCAGCAGCTCCGTGGGGACAGAGTCCTACAATGAGCAGTTCTTC

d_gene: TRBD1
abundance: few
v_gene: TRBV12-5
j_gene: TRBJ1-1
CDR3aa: CASGLGTGLEAFF
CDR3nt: TGTGCTAGTGGTTTGGGGACAGGGCTTGAAGCTTTCTTT

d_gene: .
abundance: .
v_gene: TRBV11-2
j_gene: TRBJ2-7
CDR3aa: CASRPQGGGNEQYF
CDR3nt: TGTGCCAGCAGACCCCAGGGGGGGGGAAACGAGCAGTACTTC

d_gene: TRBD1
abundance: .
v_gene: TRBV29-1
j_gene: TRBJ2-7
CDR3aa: CSVEVYPGGDSSYEQYF
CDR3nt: TGCAGCGTTGAAGTCTACCCAGGGGGCGACAGCTCCTACGAGCAGTACTTC

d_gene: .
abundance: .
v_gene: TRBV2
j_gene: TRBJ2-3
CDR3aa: CASSEAPTVLDTQYF
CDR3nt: TGTGCCAGCAGTGAAGCTCCTACCGTCCTAGATACGCAGTATTTT

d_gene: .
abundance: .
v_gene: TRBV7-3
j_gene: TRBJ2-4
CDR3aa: CASSSPNENIQYF
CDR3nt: TGTGCCAGCAGCTCACCGAACGAGAACATTCAGTACTTC

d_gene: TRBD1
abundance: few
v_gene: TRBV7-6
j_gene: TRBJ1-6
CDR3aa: CASGRTGSSYNSPLHF
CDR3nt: TGTGCCAGCGGACGGACAGGGAGCTCCTATAATTCACCCCTCCACTTT

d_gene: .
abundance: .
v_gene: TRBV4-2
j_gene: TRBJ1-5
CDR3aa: CASSHRRSSNQPQHF
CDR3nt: TGTGCCAGCAGCCACCGCAGGAGTAGCAATCAGCCCCAGCATTTT

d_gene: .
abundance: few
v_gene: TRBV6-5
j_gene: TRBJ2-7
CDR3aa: CASSYADGAVYEQYF
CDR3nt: TGTGCCAGCAGTTATGCGGACGGCGCGGTCTACGAGCAGTACTTC

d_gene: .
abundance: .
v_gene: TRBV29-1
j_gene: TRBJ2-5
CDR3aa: CSVASPGTPTQETQYF
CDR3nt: TGCAGCGTAGCTTCCCCCGGGACACCGACTCAAGAGACCCAGTACTTC

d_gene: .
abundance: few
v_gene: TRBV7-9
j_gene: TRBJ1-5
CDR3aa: CASSGVGKDSNQPQHF
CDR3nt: TGTGCCAGCAGTGGGGTGGGCAAAGATAGCAATCAGCCCCAGCATTTT

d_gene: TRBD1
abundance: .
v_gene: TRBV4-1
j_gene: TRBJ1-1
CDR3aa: CASSPRTGRHTEAFF
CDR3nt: TGCGCCAGCAGCCCCAGGACAGGGAGGCACACTGAAGCTTTCTTT

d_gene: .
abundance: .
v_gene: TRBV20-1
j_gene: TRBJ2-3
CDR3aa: CSARRGNTQYF
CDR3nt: TGCAGTGCTAGAAGGGGCAATACGCAGTATTTT

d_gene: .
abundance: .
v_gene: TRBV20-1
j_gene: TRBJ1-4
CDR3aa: CSARVGQTDEKLFF
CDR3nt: TGCAGTGCTAGGGTCGGCCAGACCGATGAAAAACTGTTTTTT

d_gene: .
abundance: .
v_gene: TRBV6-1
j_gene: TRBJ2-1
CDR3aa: CASRPLGVNEQFF
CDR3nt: TGTGCCAGCAGGCCACTAGGGGTCAATGAGCAGTTCTTC

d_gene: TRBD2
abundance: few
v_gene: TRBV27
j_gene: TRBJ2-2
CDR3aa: CASSLSIPGLAGGAGELFF
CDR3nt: TGTGCCAGCAGTTTATCAATTCCGGGACTAGCGGGAGGAGCCGGGGAGCTGTTTTTT

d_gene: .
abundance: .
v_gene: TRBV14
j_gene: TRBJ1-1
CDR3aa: CASSQDSDSNTEAFF
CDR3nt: TGTGCCAGCAGCCAAGATAGTGATAGCAACACTGAAGCTTTCTTT

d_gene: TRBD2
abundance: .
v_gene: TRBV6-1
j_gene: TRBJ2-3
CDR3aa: CATRVALLAMGDTQYF
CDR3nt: TGTGCCACCAGAGTCGCTCTACTAGCGATGGGAGATACGCAGTATTTT

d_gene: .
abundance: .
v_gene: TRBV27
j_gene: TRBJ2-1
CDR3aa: CASSPLKYSYNEQFF
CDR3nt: TGTGCCAGCAGTCCTCTTAAGTACTCCTACAATGAGCAGTTCTTC

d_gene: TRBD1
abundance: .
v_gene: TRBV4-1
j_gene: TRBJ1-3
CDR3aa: CASSHPTQGVGGNTIYF
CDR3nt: TGCGCCAGCAGCCACCCCACCCAGGGGGTAGGAGGAAACACCATATATTTT

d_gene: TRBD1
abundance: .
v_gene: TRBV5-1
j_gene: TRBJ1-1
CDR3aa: CASRFDRGYTEAFF
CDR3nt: TGCGCCAGCAGGTTCGACAGGGGGTACACTGAAGCTTTCTTT

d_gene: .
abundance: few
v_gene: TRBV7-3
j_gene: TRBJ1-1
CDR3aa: CASSLIRGEMNTEAFF
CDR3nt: TGTGCCAGCAGCTTAATACGGGGAGAAATGAACACTGAAGCTTTCTTT

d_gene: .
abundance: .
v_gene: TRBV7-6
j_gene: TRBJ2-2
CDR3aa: CASSLAEDTGELFF
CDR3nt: TGTGCCAGCAGCTTAGCAGAAGATACCGGGGAGCTGTTTTTT

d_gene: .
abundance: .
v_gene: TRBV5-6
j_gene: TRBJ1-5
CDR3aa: CASTGKNQPQHF
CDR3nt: TGTGCCAGCACCGGGAAGAATCAGCCCCAGCATTTT

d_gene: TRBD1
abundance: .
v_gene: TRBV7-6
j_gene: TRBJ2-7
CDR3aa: CASSSASTGQGFNEQYF
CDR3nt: TGTGCCAGCAGCTCGGCCTCAACGGGACAGGGTTTCAACGAGCAGTACTTC

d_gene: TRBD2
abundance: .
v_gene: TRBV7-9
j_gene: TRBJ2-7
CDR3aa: CASSLARGAGASYEQYF
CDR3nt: TGTGCCAGCAGCTTAGCGCGGGGGGCAGGGGCATCCTACGAGCAGTACTTC

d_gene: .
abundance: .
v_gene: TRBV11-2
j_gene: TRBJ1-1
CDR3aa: CASSRYPSGMNTEAFF
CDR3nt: TGTGCCAGCAGCAGATATCCGTCTGGAATGAACACTGAAGCTTTCTTT

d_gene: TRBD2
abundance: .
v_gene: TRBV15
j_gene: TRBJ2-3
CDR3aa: CATSSIAGARDTQYF
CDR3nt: TGTGCCACCAGCAGCATAGCGGGGGCGCGGGATACGCAGTATTTT

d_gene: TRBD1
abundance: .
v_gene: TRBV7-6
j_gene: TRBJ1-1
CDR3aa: CASSPKDRGLDTEAFF
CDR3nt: TGTGCCAGCAGCCCCAAGGACAGGGGGCTTGACACTGAAGCTTTCTTT

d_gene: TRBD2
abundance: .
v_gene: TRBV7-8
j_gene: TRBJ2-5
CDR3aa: CASMRAGGPETQYF
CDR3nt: TGTGCCAGCATGAGGGCGGGAGGGCCAGAGACCCAGTACTTC

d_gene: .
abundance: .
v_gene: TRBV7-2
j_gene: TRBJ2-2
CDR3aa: CASSLFSRATGELFF
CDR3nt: TGTGCCAGCAGCTTATTCTCCAGGGCGACCGGGGAGCTGTTTTTT

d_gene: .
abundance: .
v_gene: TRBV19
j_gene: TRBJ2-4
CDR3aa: CASTPRGSDIQYF
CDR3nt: TGTGCCAGTACCCCTCGTGGCAGCGACATTCAGTACTTC

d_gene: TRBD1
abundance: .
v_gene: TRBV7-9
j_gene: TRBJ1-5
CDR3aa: CASSVGGTGVGNQPQHF
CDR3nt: TGTGCCAGCAGCGTAGGGGGGACAGGTGTCGGGAATCAGCCCCAGCATTTT

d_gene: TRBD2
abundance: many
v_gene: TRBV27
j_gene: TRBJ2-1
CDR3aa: CASSFSGGYNEQFF
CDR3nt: TGTGCCAGCAGTTTTAGCGGGGGGTACAATGAGCAGTTCTTC

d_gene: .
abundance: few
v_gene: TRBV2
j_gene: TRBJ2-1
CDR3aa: CASTVGVIYNEQFF
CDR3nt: TGTGCCAGCACTGTAGGGGTGATCTACAATGAGCAGTTCTTC

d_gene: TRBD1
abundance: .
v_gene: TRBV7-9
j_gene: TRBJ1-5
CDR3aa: CASSNGQGRGQPQHF
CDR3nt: TGTGCCAGCAGCAACGGACAGGGACGAGGCCAGCCCCAGCATTTT

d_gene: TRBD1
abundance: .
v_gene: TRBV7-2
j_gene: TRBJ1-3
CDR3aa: CASSRTGDSGNTIYF
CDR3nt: TGTGCCAGCAGCCGGACAGGGGATTCTGGAAACACCATATATTTT

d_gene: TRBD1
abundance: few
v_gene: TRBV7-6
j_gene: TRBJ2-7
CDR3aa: CASSNRGYEQYF
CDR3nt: TGTGCCAGCAGCAACAGGGGCTACGAGCAGTACTTC

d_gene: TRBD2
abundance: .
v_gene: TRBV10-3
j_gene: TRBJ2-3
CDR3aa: CAIRGLAGDLDTQYF
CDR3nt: TGTGCCATCAGGGGACTAGCGGGAGATTTAGATACGCAGTATTTT

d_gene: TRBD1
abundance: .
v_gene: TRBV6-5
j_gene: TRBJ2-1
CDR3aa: CATSGTGDYNEQFF
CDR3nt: TGTGCCACCTCCGGGACAGGGGACTACAATGAGCAGTTCTTC

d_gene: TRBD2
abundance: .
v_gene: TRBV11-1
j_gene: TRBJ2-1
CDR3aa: CASSLAAGGYNEQFF
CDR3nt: TGTGCCAGCAGCTTAGCAGCGGGAGGGTACAATGAGCAGTTCTTC

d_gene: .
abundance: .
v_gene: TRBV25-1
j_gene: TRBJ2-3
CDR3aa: CASSEYEQASTDTQYF
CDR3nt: TGTGCCAGCAGTGAATACGAACAGGCCAGCACAGATACGCAGTATTTT